This T cell receptor (beta chain) was sequenced during a study of blood T cell repertoires in COVID-19. Turning to the study itself: Spain, Italy and the United States supplied samples that represented acute and convalescent COVID-19. T cells, B-cell-depleted T cells, or PBMCs provided the cDNA or gDNA that served as material.

Per the study methods: Reference gene primers were amplified, and this amplification served to estimate nucleated cell counts. Measured with immunoSEQ multiplex PCR; TCRdb has only the in-frame clones, and not every one. D and trimming come from the DNA, and the V and J calls and clone size come from that table. In the table there are some 150,000 clones, roughly 80% of which are singletons. The germline V gene encodes CDR1 MNHEY and CDR2 SVGAGI. This CDR3 is built from 16 residues. Between the trimmed V and J ends, which lost 4 bases and 0 bases, there was a span of 10 bases. The sequence was obtained from a woman in her sixties or seventies with COVID-19, enrolled during active disease. Material for sequencing was peripheral blood. The chain has TRBV6-5 and TRBJ2-6; tentative D call: TRBD1 (5 bases). The CDR3 DNA follows: TGTGCCAGCAGTTCACTGGACACCTCTGGGGCCAACGTCCTGACTTTC. Protein sequence: CASSSLDTSGANVLTF.